This passage covers 18 T cell receptor beta chains from one sample sequenced in a study of T cell responses to AZD1222 COVID-19 vaccine. TCRdb's table, derived via immunoSEQ multiplex PCR, lists solely in-frame clones and lacks some. The data contain 70,000 to 95,000 clones, more than 70% of them singletons. Source: peripheral blood, taken 28 days after the second AZD1222 dose. All receptors derive from an adult who received the AZD1222 COVID-19 vaccine.

The rearrangement links TRBV7-6 to TRBJ1-4, with TRBD1 matching over 7 bases. Germline V gives CDR1 SGHVS, CDR2 FNYEAQ. The V gene end was trimmed by 5 bases and the J gene end by 0 bases; junction bases not matched to a gene: 9. The CDR3 runs 17 residues. This chain's CDR3 is CASSVWTGGSTNEKLFF. The CDR3 region has the DNA TGTGCCAGCAGCGTATGGACAGGAGGCTCAACTAATGAAAAACTGTTTTTT.

This clone was picked up one time. The gene calls are TRBV6-1 and TRBJ1-2, with 9 bases that match TRBD1. Germline V gene data show CDR1 as MNHNS and CDR2 as SASEGT. Losses at the gene ends were 1 base for V and 2 bases for J; bases not matched to a gene: 2. This CDR3 is 15 amino acids long. The CDR3 reads CASSEGTGGNYGYTF. CDR3 DNA: TGTGCCAGCAGTGAAGGCACAGGGGGCAACTATGGCTACACCTTC.

The chain is built from TRBV5-1 and TRBJ2-1; 7 bases align to TRBD1. The CDR3 is 17 residues long. V gave up 1 base and J gave up 2 bases; unmatched junction bases: 9. The germline V gene encodes CDR1 SGHRS and CDR2 YFSETQ. The CDR3, as DNA: TGCGCCAGCAGCTTGTCCCCCACAGGGGATACCTACAATGAGCAGTTCTTC. Residues: CASSLSPTGDTYNEQFF.

The rearrangement uses TRBV3-1 (or the pseudogene TRBV3-2) and TRBJ1-1; D is ambiguous. The germline V gene encodes CDR1 LGHDT and CDR2 YNNKEL (reference sequence). The CDR3 contains 15 residues. The V gene lost 2 bases and the J gene lost 4 bases, with 14 bases spanning the gap. CDR3 in DNA: TGTGCCAGCAGCCAAAAATGGGGAAGTGGCACTGAAGCTTTCTTT. Translating it yields CASSQKWGSGTEAFF.

The CDR3 spells CASSESVLTEAFF. CDR3 DNA: TGCGCCAGCAGTGAGTCTGTGTTAACTGAAGCTTTCTTT. This chain connects TRBV10-1 to TRBJ1-1; D remains unclear. This CDR3 contains 13 residues. V shed 0 bases and J shed 5 bases, with 7 bases lying between them. Germline V gene data show CDR1 as WNHNN and CDR2 as SYGVQD (reference sequence).

This clone was seen just once. The chain is built from TRBV6-5 and TRBJ1-1; no firm D call. In germline, CDR1 is MNHEY, CDR2 SVGAGI. Deletions cut 6 bases from V and 1 base from J, with 12 bases between. The CDR3 sequence is 14 residues long. CDR3 protein: CASSRIIENTEAFF. CDR3 DNA: TGTGCCAGCAGCCGAATCATCGAGAACACTGAAGCTTTCTTT.

The rearrangement links TRBV24-1 to TRBJ2-1; tentative D call: TRBD2 (5 bases). Per the germline V gene, CDR1 is KGHDR and CDR2 is SFDVKD. The CDR3 has 14 amino acids. V was shortened by 0 bases and J by 6 bases, with 8 bases between the two germline ends. CDR3 region: CATSDLAGVNEQFF. The CDR3 DNA follows: TGTGCCACCAGTGATTTGGCCGGGGTCAATGAGCAGTTCTTC.

This chain connects TRBV4-3 to TRBJ1-1; no definite D call. Germline V gene data show CDR1 as LGHNA and CDR2 as YSLEER. CDR3 length: 16 amino acids. Trimming took off 4 bases at V and 0 bases at J, with 15 bases between the two ends. The CDR3, as DNA: TGCGCCAGCAGCCTGGCGGGGAGGCGAATGAACACTGAAGCTTTCTTT. Encoded protein: CASSLAGRRMNTEAFF.

This clone was counted a single time. The chain employs TRBV7-9 and TRBJ1-1; D may be TRBD1 (5 bases). CDR3 length: 16 amino acids. Germline values: CDR1 SEHNR, CDR2 FQNEAQ (reference sequence). V was clipped by 2 bases and J by 0 bases, with 13 bases between them. The CDR3 reads CASSLYRQTMNTEAFF. Here the CDR3 DNA reads TGTGCCAGCAGCTTATATAGACAGACCATGAACACTGAAGCTTTCTTT.

This rearrangement joins TRBV13 to TRBJ2-3; 7 bases agree with TRBD2. The CDR3 is made up of 15 amino acids. The trim removed 5 bases at V and 3 bases at J, leaving 8 bases unmatched. The germline CDR1 and CDR2 sequences are PRHDT and FYEKMQ (reference sequence). For the CDR3, the DNA is TGTGCCAGCAGCCAGGCGGGAGATTGGACAGATACGCAGTATTTT. Translation gives CASSQAGDWTDTQYF.

The V gene is TRBV7-7, the J gene TRBJ2-2, with 13 bases aligning to TRBD2. After removal of 4 bases from V and 5 bases from J, the junction contained 7 bases not matched to a gene. The CDR3 totals 17 residues. The germline V gene encodes CDR1 SSHAT and CDR2 FNYEAQ (reference sequence). CDR3 sequence: CASSSGTSGISTGELFF. DNA of the CDR3: TGTGCCAGCAGCTCAGGGACTAGCGGGATATCAACCGGGGAGCTGTTTTTT.

There are a few counts of this clone. The chain employs TRBV2 and TRBJ1-2, with 9 bases aligning to TRBD1. The V gene end was trimmed by 7 bases and the J gene end by 8 bases; junction bases not matched to a gene: 8. Per the germline V gene, CDR1 is SNHLY and CDR2 is FYNNEI. The CDR3 is 13 amino acids. The CDR3 coding sequence is TGTGCCAGCACCGGGACAGGGAAAGGAGGCTACACCTTC. This encodes CASTGTGKGGYTF.

J is TRBJ1-6 and V is TRBV6-5; 8 bases align to TRBD1. J was trimmed by 3 bases and V by 7 bases; bases with no gene match: 5. The CDR3 spans 15 residues. CDR1 and CDR2 from the germline V gene are MNHEY and SVGAGI. CDR3 in DNA: TGTGCCAGCACACAGGGGGGACACTATAATTCACCCCTCCACTTT. Its translation: CASTQGGHYNSPLHF.

The V call is TRBV7-9, the J call TRBJ2-1, with 9 bases identical to TRBD2. J was trimmed by 5 bases and V by 5 bases; bases with no gene match: 10. This CDR3 is built from 16 residues. In germline, CDR1 is SEHNR, CDR2 FQNEAQ (reference sequence). The DNA of the CDR3 is TGTGCCAGCAGCCCGTTAGGGACTAGCAGAAACAATGAGCAGTTCTTC. Encoded protein: CASSPLGTSRNNEQFF.

This clone appeared once. The V gene is TRBV25-1, the J gene TRBJ2-1, with TRBD2 matching over 12 bases. Germline V gives CDR1 MGHDK, CDR2 SYGVNS. The CDR3 contains 16 residues. V trimming: 10 bases; J trimming: 1 base; junction bases outside the gene matches: 8. The DNA of the CDR3 is TGTGCCACCAGACTAGCGGGAGAATCTTCCTACAATGAGCAGTTCTTC. Translating gives CATRLAGESSYNEQFF.

The rearrangement joins TRBV14 to TRBJ2-7, with unresolved D. Germline CDR1 SGHDN, CDR2 FVKESK. Between the trimmed V and J ends, which lost 0 bases and 9 bases, there was a span of 12 bases. The length of the CDR3 is 13 residues. CDR3: CASSQDLTRRQYF. As DNA, the CDR3 is TGTGCCAGCAGCCAAGATCTGACCCGCCGGCAGTACTTC.

The genes are TRBV27 and TRBJ2-5; TRBD1 matches 11 bases. The CDR3 contains 15 residues. V dropped 5 bases and J dropped 5; count of bases not matched to a gene: 7. Per the germline V gene, CDR1 is MNHEY and CDR2 is SMNVEV (reference sequence). Here the CDR3 DNA reads TGTGCCAGCAGTCGACGGACAGGGGGCTGGGAGACCCAGTACTTC. It encodes CASSRRTGGWETQYF.

V gene TRBV30 combines with J gene TRBJ2-1, with a possible D match to TRBD2 (6 bases). Germline V gene sequence: CDR1 GTSNPN, CDR2 SVGIG (reference sequence). This CDR3 has 13 amino acids. V lost 0 bases and J lost 4, with 7 bases in between. CDR3 region: CAWSVREYNEQFF. CDR3 coding DNA: TGTGCCTGGAGTGTACGGGAGTACAATGAGCAGTTCTTC.